This T cell receptor (beta chain) was recovered during a study of human T cells and chemical hapten exposure. This CDR3 comprises 12 residues. Per germline, CDR1 LGHDT and CDR2 YNNKEL (reference sequence). Trimming took 4 bases from V and 10 from J; bases not matched to a gene: 4. Time point noted: pre-sensitization, week 0. This sample's treatment: therapeutic diphenylcyclopropenone sensitization with weekly scalp DPC. This clonotype was recorded at least ten times. In the library, unique molecular identifiers were attached to individual cDNA molecules. Each CDR3 protein is one row after TCRdb ran MiXCR on the RACE reads. This table has 45,000 to 65,000 distinct CDR3 sequences, roughly 10% appearing once.

The rearrangement links TRBV3-1 to TRBJ2-7; 10 nucleotides line up with TRBD2. The sequenced sample was whole blood, obtained in connection with sensitization to the hapten diphenylcyclopropenone (DPC). This TCR came from a man aged 40-50 years with alopecia areata. Some clones in this sample may be carry-over from other donors' samples. CDR3 bases: TGTGCCAGCAGCCGAGCGGGAGGGCCCCAGTACTTC. This translates into CASSRAGGPQYF.